This T cell receptor beta chain appears in the sequencing data of a study of response to subunit inactivated influenza vaccine. Study outcomes and limitations: After each seasonal influenza vaccination, few new T cells are recruited, the authors suggested.

This clonotype occurred a few times. Its antigen is not known. The ends were cut back, 3 bases at V and 2 bases at J, with 8 bases in the middle. This CDR3 is built from 14 residues. CDR1 is DFQATT, CDR2 SNEGSKA, per germline (reference sequence). TCRdb reprocessed the RT-PCR reads via MiXCR and lists one record per CDR3 protein. The table records a few hundred thousand distinct CDR3 sequences, more than 7% of them present only once. V usage is TRBV20-1 and J usage is TRBJ2-6, with unresolved D. Sequencing used PBMCs from blood, obtained less than 25 months after vaccination. The clonotype originates from a man aged 50 to 69 who received an inactivated influenza vaccine. Here the CDR3 reads CSASDHAGANVLTF. The CDR3 DNA is TGCAGTGCTAGCGACCACGCTGGGGCCAACGTCCTGACTTTC.